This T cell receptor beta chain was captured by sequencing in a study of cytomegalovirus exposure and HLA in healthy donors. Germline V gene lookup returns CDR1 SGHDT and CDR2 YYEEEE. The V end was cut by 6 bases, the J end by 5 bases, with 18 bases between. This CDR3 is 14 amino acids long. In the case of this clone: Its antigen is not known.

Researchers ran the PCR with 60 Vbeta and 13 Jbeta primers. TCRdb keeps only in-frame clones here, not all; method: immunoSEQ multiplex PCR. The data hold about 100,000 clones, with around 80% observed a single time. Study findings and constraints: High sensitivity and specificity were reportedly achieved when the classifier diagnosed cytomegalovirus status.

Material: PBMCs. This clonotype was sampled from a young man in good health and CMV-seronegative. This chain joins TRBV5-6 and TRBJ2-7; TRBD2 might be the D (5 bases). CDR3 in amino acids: CASTDYRNRDEQYF. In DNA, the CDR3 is TGTGCCAGCACCGACTACCGGAATCGGGACGAGCAGTACTTC.